This T cell receptor (beta chain) was sequenced in a study of shared clonotypes between healthy human individuals. Findings and limits, study-wide: Against clonotypes common to all four donors, non-shared ones had lower generation probabilities.

Method: immunoSEQ multiplex PCR; TCRdb's copy keeps in-frame clones and lacks some. Counted here are about 2.5 million clones, around 93% occurring once; the ten biggest clones make up approximately 0.39%. Germline loops: CDR1 SGHRS, CDR2 YFSETQ. The CDR3 spans 17 residues. With V trimmed by 6 bases and J by 5 bases, 14 bases remained unmatched. With respect to this clone: Its target is not known.

Material for sequencing was naive CD4+ T cells from PBMCs. The sample's subset: CD45RA+ positively selected. The TCR originated in a man younger than 35 in good health. Some clones in this sample may be carry-over from other donors' samples. The chain carries TRBV5-1 and TRBJ2-7; TRBD2 matches 13 bases. This chain's CDR3 is CASTRTSGSQPHDEQYF. The CDR3 bases are TGCGCCAGCACACGGACTAGCGGGAGCCAGCCTCACGACGAGCAGTACTTC.